This TCR beta chain stems from a study of shared clonotypes between healthy human individuals. Study in general: Donor composition was a couple of women and a few men, aged 18 to 49. There were three CD4 naive, three CD4 memory, two CD8 naive and one CD8 memory plates per donor.

V gave up 7 bases and J gave up 1 base; unmatched junction bases: 9. Germline V gene sequence: CDR1 MNHNS, CDR2 SASEGT. The CDR3 covers 15 residues. The study ran the assay at deep level. This table comes from immunoSEQ multiplex PCR, and its TCRdb copy is limited to in-frame clones, with some not included. Of roughly 2.1 million clones detected, roughly 91% appear once; the ten largest clones hold under 2%. CD45RO-negative, CCR7-positively selected cells formed the naive CD8 fraction, excluding terminally differentiated effector memory CD45RA+ cells. Each of the donors was a healthy adult who was HIV-negative and had not had a recent acute infection or vaccination.

The TCR originated in a man aged 18 to 30 in good health. Some clones in this sample may be carry-over from other donors' samples. The V gene is TRBV6-1, the J gene TRBJ1-2, with 7 bases that match TRBD1. Sequencing was carried out using naive CD8+ T cells from PBMCs. In DNA, the CDR3 is TGTGCCAGCATCCGTAGACAGGGAGGTAACTATGGCTACACCTTC. It is translated as CASIRRQGGNYGYTF.